This entry lists 23 T cell receptor beta chains sequenced from one sample in a study of beta chain features in type 1 diabetes. These receptors' targets are unknown. Since all of the isolated RNA was reverse transcribed, expressed TCRB transcripts were what got sequenced. The assay was immunoSEQ multiplex PCR, and TCRdb's table has in-frame clones only and misses some. This table holds some 240,000 clones, 16% found once. Overall study findings and caveats: All four CD4+ subsets from Type 1 diabetes patients carried moderately but significantly shorter TCRB CDR3s.

Sequencing input: naive CD4+ T cells from blood. Receptor source: a man in his thirties or forties with type 1 diabetes.

The V call is TRBV7-9, the J call TRBJ2-7; D could derive from TRBD1 or TRBD2 (5 bases each). Trimming pared 5 bases from V and 5 bases from J, leaving 13 bases between. CDR1 SEHNR and CDR2 FQNEAQ come from the germline V gene (reference sequence). The CDR3 extends over 13 amino acids. CDR3 nucleotide sequence: TGTGCCAGCAGCCCCCAGAGGGGAAACGAGCAGTACTTC. Amino acids: CASSPQRGNEQYF.

V gene TRBV29-1 combines with J gene TRBJ1-1; D might be TRBD1 (5 bases). V lost 3 bases to trimming and J lost 0 bases, with 14 bases between them. CDR3 length: 15 amino acids. CDR1 and CDR2 (germline): SQVTM, ANQGSEA. CDR3 coding DNA: TGCAGCGTTGAGCTAAGACAGAACATGAACACTGAAGCTTTCTTT. This gives the protein CSVELRQNMNTEAFF.

This rearrangement joins TRBV7-2 to TRBJ2-1; tentatively, D is TRBD1 or TRBD2 (5 bases each). The CDR3 totals 15 residues. Germline-derived CDR1 and CDR2 are SGHTA and FQGNSA. The ends were cut back, 6 bases at V and 6 bases at J, with 18 bases in the middle. The CDR3 spells CASSPLGTSGNEQFF. In DNA form, the CDR3 reads TGTGCCAGCAGTCCCCTCGGGACCAGTGGCAATGAGCAGTTCTTC.

This clone was seen more than once but under ten times. The rearrangement uses TRBV29-1 and TRBJ2-4, with 7 bases lining up with TRBD1. CDR1 and CDR2 from the germline V gene are SQVTM and ANQGSEA. With V trimmed by 7 bases and J by 0 bases, 9 bases remained unmatched. This CDR3 contains 15 residues. In DNA form, the CDR3 reads TGCAGCGCCCAAACAGGGGCCTTAGCCAAAAACATTCAGTACTTC. Protein: CSAQTGALAKNIQYF. The full variable domain, in which reference TRBV29-1 and TRBJ2-4 provide the parts outside the CDR3, is SAVISQKPSRDICQRGTSLTIQCQVDSQVTMMFWYRQQPGQSLTLIATANQGSEATYESGFVIDKFPISRPNLTFSTLTVSNMSPEDSSIYLCSAQTGALAKNIQYFGAGTRLSVL.

This chain uses TRBV30 with TRBJ2-5; 7 nucleotides match TRBD2. Germline loops: CDR1 GTSNPN, CDR2 SVGIG (reference sequence). V shed 3 bases and J 0 bases; nucleotides not matched to a gene: 7. CDR3 length equals 15 residues. As DNA, the CDR3 is TGTGCCTGGAGGCCCAATCTAGCGGACCAAGAGACCCAGTACTTC. Amino acid sequence: CAWRPNLADQETQYF.

The CDR3 region is CASSLETGELFF. Written as DNA, the CDR3 is TGTGCCAGCAGCTTAGAAACCGGGGAGCTGTTTTTT. The chain uses TRBV7-2 and TRBJ2-2; D gene ambiguous. The CDR3 extends over 12 amino acids. Per the germline V gene, CDR1 is SGHTA and CDR2 is FQGNSA. V lost 1 base to trimming and J lost 5 bases, with 2 bases between them.

This clone was seen more than once but under ten times. The rearrangement joins TRBV2 to TRBJ1-4, with D unclear. Trimming took off 6 bases at V and 8 bases at J, with 7 bases between the two ends. Germline-derived CDR1 and CDR2 are SNHLY and FYNNEI. This CDR3 contains 11 residues. CDR3 residues: CASRGGEKLFF. The DNA for the CDR3 is TGTGCCAGCAGGGGTGGCGAAAAACTGTTTTTT.

The sample holds a few counts of this clone. This sequence joins TRBV4-1 and TRBJ2-3; D is unresolved. The CDR3 has 15 amino acids. Trimming shortened V by 2 bases and J by 1 base, and 10 bases separated the two germline ends. In germline, CDR1 is MGHRA, CDR2 YSYEKL. CDR3: CASSQTTLGTDTQYF. The CDR3 region has the DNA TGCGCCAGCAGCCAAACTACGTTGGGCACAGATACGCAGTATTTT.

This clone was observed a few times. V gene TRBV29-1 combines with J gene TRBJ2-1, with TRBD2 matching 8 bases. This CDR3 contains 15 residues. Germline V lookup: CDR1 SQVTM, CDR2 ANQGSEA. V gave up 4 bases and J gave up 2 bases; unmatched junction bases: 7. CDR3 protein: CSVAIGGRTYNEQFF. The CDR3 DNA is TGCAGCGTTGCGATCGGCGGGAGGACCTACAATGAGCAGTTCTTC.

The chain links TRBV5-6 to TRBJ2-3; D is perhaps TRBD2 (5 bases). The germline V and J ends were trimmed by 4 bases and 2 bases, with 14 bases remaining between them. The CDR3 consists of 15 residues. Germline V lookup: CDR1 SGHDT, CDR2 YYEEEE. As DNA, the CDR3 is TGTGCCAGCAGCCCCCGGGGTGAGGACACAGATACGCAGTATTTT. As protein: CASSPRGEDTDTQYF.

The V call is TRBV5-1, the J call TRBJ2-1; D is unresolved. Per the germline V gene, CDR1 is SGHRS and CDR2 is YFSETQ. CDR3 length equals 14 residues. Trimming shortened V by 0 bases and J by 8 bases, and 12 bases separated the two germline ends. DNA for the CDR3: TGCGCCAGCAGCTTGGTGGTGGGGAACGATGAGCAGTTCTTC. Amino acid sequence: CASSLVVGNDEQFF. Drawing the rest from reference TRBV5-1 and TRBJ2-1, the complete variable domain is KAGVTQTPRYLIKTRGQQVTLSCSPISGHRSVSWYQQTPGQGLQFLFEYFSETQRNKGNFPGRFSGRQFSNSRSEMNVSTLELGDSALYLCASSLVVGNDEQFFGPGTRLTVL.

This clone came up a few times. DNA of the CDR3: TGCGCCAGCAGTGATGGAGGGTCTAACACTGAAGCTTTCTTT. Amino acid sequence: CASSDGGSNTEAFF. The V call is TRBV10-1, the J call TRBJ1-1; no firm D call. CDR1 is WNHNN and CDR2 is SYGVQD in the germline V gene (reference sequence). Trimming pared 3 bases from V and 2 bases from J, leaving 10 bases between. This CDR3 is built from 14 residues.

This clone showed up just a few times. The chain employs TRBV29-1 and TRBJ1-1; possibly TRBD1 for D (5 bases). CDR3 size: 12 residues. From germline, CDR1 is SQVTM and CDR2 ANQGSEA. V lost 4 bases, J lost 5 bases, and 11 bases lay in between. CDR3 protein: CSVAQGLTEAFF. The DNA for the CDR3 is TGCAGCGTTGCCCAGGGCTTAACTGAAGCTTTCTTT.

This clone was observed a handful of times. The chain recombines TRBV7-2 with TRBJ2-1, with 14 bases identical to TRBD2. Unmatched junction bases numbered 10, after V lost 5 bases and J lost 7 bases. CDR1 is SGHTA, CDR2 FQGNSA, per germline. This CDR3 comprises 17 residues. This CDR3 is CASSQRGTSGRRNEQFF. In DNA, the CDR3 is TGTGCCAGCAGCCAACGAGGGACTAGCGGGAGACGGAATGAGCAGTTCTTC.

The rearrangement links TRBV7-9 to TRBJ1-4; D remains ambiguous. This CDR3 is 14 amino acids long. Germline assignment: CDR1 SEHNR and CDR2 FQNEAQ (reference sequence). V was trimmed by 5 bases and J by 4 bases, leaving 11 bases between them. For the CDR3, the DNA is TGTGCCAGCAGCGTAGTTCTCGGTAATGAAAAACTGTTTTTT. Translation: CASSVVLGNEKLFF.

The chain joins TRBV4-2 to TRBJ2-3; unclear D gene. Germline lookup yields CDR1 LGHNA and CDR2 YNFKEQ. The CDR3 sequence is 12 residues long. The ends were cut back, 1 base at V and 8 bases at J, with 7 bases in the middle. This CDR3 is CASSQVGSTQYF. In DNA, the CDR3 is TGTGCCAGCAGCCAAGTTGGTAGTACGCAGTATTTT.

This clone was recorded a few times. This chain connects TRBV9 to TRBJ2-4, with D perhaps TRBD2 (6 bases). The V gene's germline CDR1 is SGDLS and CDR2 YYNGEE. CDR3 length: 15 amino acids. V lost 4 bases and J 5 bases, leaving 16 bases between the germline ends. The CDR3 sequence: CASSLRGTEENIQYF. For the CDR3, the DNA is TGTGCCAGCAGCCTACGCGGGACGGAAGAAAACATTCAGTACTTC.

The J gene is TRBJ2-6, the V gene TRBV30; D might be TRBD1 (5 bases). Deletions cut 2 bases from V and 2 bases from J, with 10 bases between. The CDR3 spans 15 residues. Germline lookup yields CDR1 GTSNPN and CDR2 SVGIG (reference sequence). DNA of the CDR3: TGTGCCTGGAGTCCAGGGTATCCTGGGGCCAACGTCCTGACTTTC. It encodes CAWSPGYPGANVLTF.

The chain couples TRBV7-2 to TRBJ2-3; the D is unclear. Trimming shortened V by 3 bases and J by 3 bases, and 7 bases separated the two germline ends. This CDR3 has 13 residues. Per the germline V gene, CDR1 is SGHTA and CDR2 is FQGNSA. The CDR3 sequence: CASSFGRTDTQYF. As DNA, the CDR3 is TGTGCCAGCAGCTTCGGGCGAACAGATACGCAGTATTTT.

This rearrangement joins TRBV29-1 to TRBJ2-7; D is unclear. Deletions cut 1 base from V and 5 bases from J, with 6 bases between. CDR1 is SQVTM, CDR2 ANQGSEA, per germline. The CDR3 has 11 amino acids. The CDR3 here is CSVEARDEQYF. The CDR3 DNA reads TGCAGCGTTGAAGCTCGCGACGAGCAGTACTTC.

This chain links TRBV19 with TRBJ1-1; D is possibly TRBD1 (6 bases). Germline V CDR1 and CDR2: LNHDA, SQIVND (reference sequence). Trimming shortened V by 8 bases and J by 2 bases, and 9 bases separated the two germline ends. This CDR3 spans 12 amino acids. CDR3 DNA sequence: TGTGCCAGTCACAGGGATAACACTGAAGCTTTCTTT. This encodes CASHRDNTEAFF.

The V gene is TRBV30, the J gene TRBJ2-3, with TRBD1 matching over 7 bases. Germline-derived CDR1 and CDR2 are GTSNPN and SVGIG (reference sequence). V was pared by 1 base and J by 2 bases, with 3 bases of the junction left unmatched. The CDR3 has 14 residues. CDR3 sequence: CAWSGDRVTDTQYF. In DNA form, the CDR3 reads TGTGCCTGGAGTGGTGACAGGGTCACAGATACGCAGTATTTT.

The chain couples TRBV29-1 to TRBJ1-4; 8 bases align to TRBD1. This CDR3 region has 12 residues. Looked up from germline, CDR1 is SQVTM and CDR2 is ANQGSEA. The V gene end was trimmed by 7 bases and the J gene end by 6 bases; junction bases not matched to a gene: 4. CDR3 bases: TGCAGCGCCTCGACAGGGGATGAAAAACTGTTTTTT. Protein sequence: CSASTGDEKLFF.